This TCR beta chain was retrieved from a study of Ad26.COV2.S vaccination and SARS-CoV-2 variants. As for the study in general: Ad26.COV2.S shots went into the muscle once or twice, 56 days apart.

Sequenced by immunoSEQ multiplex PCR; TCRdb stores in-frame clones only, minus some. The sample has 250,000 or so clones; around nine tenths are singletons. The treatment was: 15 to 20 received Ad26.COV2.S at low or high dose, single or two shots; 5 received placebo; per-sample allocation not given. Collection of samples fell on day 63 after the first vaccine or placebo injection. The source of this sequence is a person between 18 and 65 years old who received the Ad26.COV2.S COVID-19 vaccine or a placebo. This specimen was peripheral blood, taken in a trial of Ad26.COV2.S vaccine versus placebo.

CDR3 bases: TGTGCCAGCAGCACCTCTAGCGGGCACACAGATACGCAGTATTTT. Its translation is CASSTSSGHTDTQYF. V is TRBV7-3 and J is TRBJ2-3; 8 bases fit TRBD2. The CDR3 covers 15 residues. Germline V gene data show CDR1 as SGHTA and CDR2 as FQGTGA. V shed 5 bases and J 2 bases; nucleotides not matched to a gene: 6.